The next 25 T cell receptor beta chains were all read from a single sample in a study of blood T cell repertoires in COVID-19. Clones were read by immunoSEQ multiplex PCR, and TCRdb kept only the in-frame ones, dropping some. The sample lists 260,000 or so clones; nearly 90% were seen once. Source material: peripheral blood. Every receptor here comes from a man between 18 and 35 years old with active or convalescent COVID-19.

This clone was counted a single time. This chain links TRBV12-5 with TRBJ1-1; 7 positions agree with TRBD1. CDR1 is LGHNT, CDR2 FRNRAP, per germline. This CDR3 is 13 amino acids long. V was clipped by 4 bases and J by 5 bases; unmatched bases: 4. The chain's CDR3 is CASGSWTGTEAFF. CDR3 DNA sequence: TGTGCTAGTGGTTCCTGGACAGGAACTGAAGCTTTCTTT.

This clone was observed many times. This chain links TRBV29-1 with TRBJ1-1; the D gene is possibly TRBD1 (5 bases). Germline CDR1 reads SQVTM; CDR2 reads ANQGSEA. V was clipped by 7 bases and J by 7 bases, with 16 bases between them. This CDR3 has 12 residues. The CDR3 DNA sequence: TGCAGCGCGCGAATGACAGAGATTGAAGCTTTCTTT. Translated, it gives CSARMTEIEAFF.

The chain carries TRBV21-1 and TRBJ1-1; no DNA check was done on the table's D call, TRBD1. TRBV21-1 is a listed pseudogene. The CDR3 is made up of 18 amino acids. Written as DNA, the CDR3 is TGTGCCAGCAGCAAAGCTTTTTGGGACAGGGGGAAAGGGACTGAAGCTTTCTTT. Translated: CASSKAFWDRGKGTEAFF.

This chain joins TRBV7-2 and TRBJ2-2; 7 bases are a match to TRBD1. Germline V gene sequence: CDR1 SGHTA, CDR2 FQGNSA. V dropped 5 bases and J dropped 4; count of bases not matched to a gene: 7. The CDR3 consists of 15 residues. The CDR3, as DNA: TGTGCCAGCAGCCGCAAGGGACAGCTCACCGGGGAGCTGTTTTTT. This encodes CASSRKGQLTGELFF.

This clone has more than one count but fewer than ten. This chain links TRBV6-1 with TRBJ1-5; D unclear. The CDR3 length is 14 residues. CDR1 is MNHNS, CDR2 SASEGT, per germline. Trimming pared 5 bases from V and 0 bases from J, leaving 8 bases between. CDR3: CASSSPYSNQPQHF. DNA for the CDR3: TGTGCCAGCAGTTCCCCGTATAGCAATCAGCCCCAGCATTTT.

For this clone: In the same sample, other DNA sequences code for this CDR3. The chain recombines TRBV5-1 with TRBJ2-7; D not certain. Germline CDR1 SGHRS, CDR2 YFSETQ. The V gene lost 0 bases and the J gene lost 3 bases, with 10 bases spanning the gap. CDR3 length: 14 residues. The CDR3 here is CASSLGLPVYEQYF. The DNA of the CDR3 is TGCGCCAGCAGCTTGGGTCTCCCGGTCTACGAGCAGTACTTC. Full variable domain (rest looked up from reference TRBV5-1 and TRBJ2-7): KAGVTQTPRYLIKTRGQQVTLSCSPISGHRSVSWYQQTPGQGLQFLFEYFSETQRNKGNFPGRFSGRQFSNSRSEMNVSTLELGDSALYLCASSLGLPVYEQYFGPGTRLTVT.

This chain uses TRBV7-9 with TRBJ2-3; the D is unclear. This CDR3 region has 14 residues. V was trimmed by 1 base and J by 2 bases, leaving 7 bases between them. Germline CDR1 reads SEHNR; CDR2 reads FQNEAQ (reference sequence). CDR3 residues: CASSLVTNTDTQYF. CDR3 nucleotide sequence: TGTGCCAGCAGCTTAGTAACTAACACAGATACGCAGTATTTT.

The gene calls are TRBV10-3 and TRBJ1-2, with 8 positions matching TRBD1. V was clipped by 4 bases and J by 2 bases; unmatched bases: 6. The V gene's germline CDR1 is ENHRY and CDR2 SYGVKD. The CDR3 loop spans 15 amino acids. CDR3 sequence (DNA): TGTGCCATCAGTGGGGGGGACAGGTTAAACTATGGCTACACCTTC. Protein product: CAISGGDRLNYGYTF.

This clone has a handful of counts. The gene calls are TRBV12-5 and TRBJ1-1, with D uncertain. The V end lost 5 bases, the J end lost 2 bases, and 9 bases lay between the germline ends. The CDR3 is 13 amino acids. CDR1 LGHNT and CDR2 FRNRAP come from the germline V gene. CDR3: CASGETRNTEAFF. The CDR3 nucleotides read TGTGCTAGTGGTGAAACAAGAAACACTGAAGCTTTCTTT. Looking up the rest from reference TRBV12-5 and TRBJ1-1 gives the full variable domain: DARVTQTPRHKVTEMGQEVTMRCQPILGHNTVFWYRQTMMQGLELLAYFRNRAPLDDSGMPKDRFSAEMPDATLATLKIQPSEPRDSAVYFCASGETRNTEAFFGQGTRLTVV.

The rearrangement joins TRBV19 to TRBJ2-2; 15 bases fit TRBD2. CDR1 and CDR2 from the germline V gene are LNHDA and SQIVND (reference sequence). The CDR3 loop spans 17 amino acids. V gave up 5 bases and J gave up 0 bases; unmatched junction bases: 1. The CDR3 region is CASSRTSGGANTGELFF. In DNA, the CDR3 is TGTGCCAGTAGTCGGACTAGCGGGGGGGCGAACACCGGGGAGCTGTTTTTT.

This chain uses TRBV5-8 with TRBJ1-2, with 10 bases lining up with TRBD1. Losses at the gene ends were 4 bases for V and 1 base for J; bases not matched to a gene: 10. This CDR3 is 17 amino acids long. In germline, CDR1 is SGHTS, CDR2 YDEGEE. The CDR3 loop reads CASSAIWTGGSNYGYTF. The DNA for the CDR3 is TGTGCCAGCAGCGCGATTTGGACAGGGGGAAGTAACTATGGCTACACCTTC.

The rearrangement links TRBV4-3 to TRBJ1-3; 7 bases line up with TRBD1. V trimming: 2 bases; J trimming: 4 bases; junction bases outside the gene matches: 5. CDR1 and CDR2 (germline): LGHNA, YSLEER. The CDR3 has 15 amino acids. The CDR3 coding sequence is TGCGCCAGCAGCCAAACGACAGGGACCGGAAACACCATATATTTT. It encodes CASSQTTGTGNTIYF.

The rearrangement uses TRBV3-1 (or the pseudogene TRBV3-2) and TRBJ2-7; possible D gene TRBD1, 6 bases. The germline V and J ends were trimmed by 1 base and 4 bases, with 14 bases remaining between them. The CDR3 consists of 15 residues. Germline V CDR1 and CDR2: LGHDT, YNNKEL (reference sequence). CDR3 residues: CASSQGTTGHYEQYF. The CDR3 region has the DNA TGTGCCAGCAGCCAAGGCACTACAGGGCATTACGAGCAGTACTTC.

The chain couples TRBV6-6 to TRBJ2-1, with TRBD1 as a possible D gene (5 bases). Germline lookup yields CDR1 MNHNY and CDR2 SVGAGI (reference sequence). The V and J ends lost 5 bases and 7 bases respectively, with 15 bases between them. This CDR3 region has 14 residues. The CDR3 DNA reads TGTGCCAGCAGTCGACGGACAAGCCCAAATGAGCAGTTCTTC. Translated: CASSRRTSPNEQFF.

The rearrangement uses TRBV6-5 and TRBJ1-6; 8 bases align to TRBD1. The CDR3 covers 14 residues. Germline V gene data show CDR1 as MNHEY and CDR2 as SVGAGI. V gave up 6 bases and J gave up 9 bases; unmatched junction bases: 7. The CDR3 reads CASSLDRVGSPLHF. The CDR3 nucleotides are TGTGCCAGCAGCCTGGACAGGGTTGGTTCACCCCTCCACTTT.

The count of this clone is one. The genes are TRBV19 and TRBJ1-6; D possibly corresponds to TRBD1 (6 bases). Germline assignment: CDR1 LNHDA and CDR2 SQIVND (reference sequence). CDR3 length: 16 residues. Trimming left V 5 bases short and J 0 bases short, with 11 bases between. Written as DNA, the CDR3 is TGTGCCAGTAGTCCCAGGGGTAGCTCCTATAATTCACCCCTCCACTTT. Translated: CASSPRGSSYNSPLHF.

The V call is TRBV9, the J call TRBJ1-1; the match to TRBD1 covers 8 bases. From germline, CDR1 is SGDLS and CDR2 YYNGEE. The CDR3 consists of 15 residues. With V trimmed by 3 bases and J by 5 bases, 9 bases remained unmatched. CDR3 sequence: CASSGPDRVGTEAFF. CDR3 coding DNA: TGTGCCAGCAGCGGCCCGGACAGGGTCGGGACTGAAGCTTTCTTT.

V usage is TRBV6-6 and J usage is TRBJ1-5, with no clear D. Germline CDR1 is MNHNY and CDR2 is SVGAGI (reference sequence). The CDR3 runs to 15 residues. V lost 0 bases, J lost 7 bases, and 13 bases lay in between. CDR3 protein: CASSYSLRGSQPQHF. CDR3 in DNA: TGTGCCAGCAGTTACTCACTAAGAGGGAGCCAGCCCCAGCATTTT.

The V and J genes are TRBV19 and TRBJ2-3, with D possibly matching TRBD1 (6 bases). Germline assignment: CDR1 LNHDA and CDR2 SQIVND (reference sequence). Deletions cut 7 bases from V and 2 bases from J, with 10 bases between. The CDR3 consists of 13 residues. DNA of the CDR3: TGTGCCAGTATGGGGGCGACCACAGATACGCAGTATTTT. It encodes CASMGATTDTQYF.

This rearrangement joins TRBV6-2 or TRBV6-3 to TRBJ1-2, with 7 bases identical to TRBD1. V was clipped by 4 bases and J by 0 bases; unmatched bases: 11. The CDR3 covers 17 residues. The germline gives CDR1 MNHEY, CDR2 SVGEGT. Here the CDR3 reads CASSWTPGTDANYGYTF. DNA for the CDR3: TGTGCCAGCAGTTGGACACCTGGGACAGACGCTAACTATGGCTACACCTTC.

This clone has only a few counts. J is TRBJ1-5 and V is TRBV4-1, with 9 bases that match TRBD1. The germline V gene encodes CDR1 MGHRA and CDR2 YSYEKL. The CDR3 has 16 amino acids. After removal of 2 bases from V and 3 bases from J, the junction contained 5 bases not matched to a gene. Here the CDR3 reads CASSQPDRGNNQPQHF. The CDR3 DNA reads as TGCGCCAGCAGCCAACCGGACAGGGGAAACAATCAGCCCCAGCATTTT.

This sequence joins TRBV7-8 and TRBJ1-6, with 12 bases matching TRBD1. With 4 bases clipped from V and 9 bases from J, the junction kept 4 bases outside the gene matches. The CDR3 is 15 amino acids. In germline, CDR1 is SGHVS, CDR2 FQNEAQ. In DNA form, the CDR3 reads TGTGCCAGCAGCTCCTCGGGACAGGGGGCTTCACCCCTCCACTTT. Translation gives CASSSSGQGASPLHF. Full variable domain (outside the CDR3, taken from reference TRBV7-8 and TRBJ1-6): GAGVSQSPRYKVAKRGQDVALRCDPISGHVSLFWYQQALGQGPEFLTYFQNEAQLDKSGLPSDRFFAERPEGSVSTLKIQRTQQEDSAVYLCASSSSGQGASPLHFGNGTRLTVT.

V and J are TRBV4-2 and TRBJ1-1; D perhaps matches TRBD1 (6 bases). V lost 0 bases, J lost 4 bases, and 9 bases lay in between. This CDR3 region has 14 residues. Germline V lookup: CDR1 LGHNA, CDR2 YNFKEQ. The CDR3: CASSQDTGSTEAFF. The CDR3 region has the DNA TGTGCCAGCAGCCAAGATACAGGGTCCACTGAAGCTTTCTTT.

The chain uses TRBV29-1 and TRBJ1-2; 8 nucleotides line up with TRBD1. This CDR3 has 11 amino acids. V shed 6 bases and J 8 bases; nucleotides not matched to a gene: 5. Germline V lookup: CDR1 SQVTM, CDR2 ANQGSEA. The CDR3: CSVRGPGGYTF. CDR3 in DNA: TGCAGCGTCAGGGGGCCTGGCGGCTACACCTTC.

The chain uses TRBV6-6 and TRBJ2-6, with D unresolved. Germline-derived CDR1 and CDR2 are MNHNY and SVGAGI (reference sequence). Trimming removed 5 bases at V and 1 base at J, with 12 bases between. CDR3 length: 16 amino acids. The CDR3 nucleotides read TGTGCCAGCAGTGGGCCTACGAGTTCTGGGGCCAACGTCCTGACTTTC. This gives the protein CASSGPTSSGANVLTF.